Presented here are 5 T cell receptor beta chains from one specimen sequenced in a study of T-cell memory formation after mild COVID-19 (dated by TCRdb to the early 2020s). The library was obtained by 5' RACE. Sequencing was carried out with an Illumina NovaSeq 6000. In TCRdb, the public reads were trimmed at Q25 with fastp and aligned with MiXCR, with productive beta chains retained. Every CDR3 protein is listed once, alongside the most common genes and DNA of its rows. This sample is represented by 35,000 to 45,000 distinct CDR3 sequences; 7.3% of them were singletons. The top ten hold roughly 1.4% of the sample. The sequencing sample was made of PBMCs or a T cell subset sorted from them (not recorded which). These receptors were obtained from a man aged 18-30 years who had mild COVID-19 (a few samples of this study predate the infection). The sample titles of this study are shuffled in the database, so cell type and time point are left out; the donor was told from shared clones.

This clonotype was seen at least ten times. The V and J genes are TRBV29-1 and TRBJ2-5; D may be TRBD2 (6 bases). V was pared by 3 bases and J by 1 base, with 12 bases between. The CDR3 contains 14 residues. In germline, CDR1 is SQVTM, CDR2 ANQGSEA. DNA for the CDR3: TGCAGCGTTGATCTGGAGGGCTCCCAAGAGACCCAGTACTTC. It is translated as CSVDLEGSQETQYF. The variable domain in full, with the rest retrieved from reference TRBV29-1 and TRBJ2-5, is SAVISQKPSRDICQRGTSLTIQCQVDSQVTMMFWYRQQPGQSLTLIATANQGSEATYESGFVIDKFPISRPNLTFSTLTVSNMSPEDSSIYLCSVDLEGSQETQYFGPGTRLLVL.

In its sample, this clonotype was seen a few times. The chain has TRBV7-8 and TRBJ1-1, with D uncertain. Germline-derived CDR1 and CDR2 are SGHVS and FQNEAQ. V was pared by 0 bases and J by 1 base, with 12 bases between. This CDR3 is 16 amino acids long. The CDR3 protein is CASSLALSVGNTEAFF. The CDR3 DNA is TGTGCCAGCAGCTTAGCGCTCAGTGTGGGGAACACTGAAGCTTTCTTT. The whole variable domain, filled in from reference TRBV7-8 and TRBJ1-1, reads GAGVSQSPRYKVAKRGQDVALRCDPISGHVSLFWYQQALGQGPEFLTYFQNEAQLDKSGLPSDRFFAERPEGSVSTLKIQRTQQEDSAVYLCASSLALSVGNTEAFFGQGTRLTVV.

This clonotype was recorded at least ten times. The rearrangement joins TRBV3-1 to TRBJ2-4; D is unresolved. Germline V gene data show CDR1 as LGHDT and CDR2 as YNNKEL (reference sequence). This CDR3 is built from 13 residues. With 2 bases removed from V and 5 bases from J, the gap between germline ends came to 7 bases. In DNA, the CDR3 is TGTGCCAGCAGCCAAAGAGGTGAAAACATTCAGTACTTC. Residues: CASSQRGENIQYF.

The genes are TRBV12-3 or TRBV12-4 and TRBJ2-3; 9 nucleotides agree with TRBD2. V lost 6 bases to trimming and J lost 0 bases; unmatched junction nucleotides: 4. The CDR3 has 15 residues. This CDR3 reads CASSPSGGSTDTQYF. The CDR3 nucleotides read TGTGCCAGCAGCCCCAGCGGGGGGAGCACAGATACGCAGTATTTT.

This clonotype has only a few counts. This chain connects TRBV4-2 to TRBJ2-7; TRBD1 matches at 11 bases. The CDR3 contains 20 residues. Germline values: CDR1 LGHNA, CDR2 YNFKEQ. Losses at the gene ends were 2 bases for V and 0 bases for J; bases not matched to a gene: 15. CDR3 nucleotides: TGTGCCAGCAGCCAAAGGACAGGGGGCGCGGGGCGCCTGGTCTCCTACGAGCAGTACTTC. As protein: CASSQRTGGAGRLVSYEQYF.